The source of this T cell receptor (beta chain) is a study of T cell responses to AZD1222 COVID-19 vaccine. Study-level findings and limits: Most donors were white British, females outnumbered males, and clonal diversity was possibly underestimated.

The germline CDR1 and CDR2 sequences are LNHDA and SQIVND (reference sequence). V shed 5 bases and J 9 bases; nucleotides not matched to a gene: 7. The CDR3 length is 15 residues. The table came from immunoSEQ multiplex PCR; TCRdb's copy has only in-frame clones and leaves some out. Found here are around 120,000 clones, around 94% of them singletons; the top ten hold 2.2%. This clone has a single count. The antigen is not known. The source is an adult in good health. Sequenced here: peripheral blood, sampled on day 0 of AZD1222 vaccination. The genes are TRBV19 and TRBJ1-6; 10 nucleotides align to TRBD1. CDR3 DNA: TGTGCCAGTAGTTTTTGGGACAGGGGTGGTTCACCCCTCCACTTT. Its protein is CASSFWDRGGSPLHF.